One and the same sample provided the 22 T cell receptor beta chains below, sequenced in a study of T cell responses to AZD1222 COVID-19 vaccine. Data came from immunoSEQ multiplex PCR; TCRdb stores just in-frame clones and leaves some out. The table lists 100,000 to 140,000 clones, roughly 90% of them singletons. This sample comprised peripheral blood, obtained on day 0 of AZD1222 vaccination. The receptors stem from an adult in good health.

J is TRBJ1-1 and V is TRBV6-1; tentatively, D is TRBD1 (5 bases). Germline V lookup: CDR1 MNHNS, CDR2 SASEGT. The CDR3 sequence is 14 residues long. Trimming took off 2 bases at V and 5 bases at J, with 12 bases between the two ends. The CDR3 coding sequence is TGTGCCAGCAGTGAATTCCGGGGGGATACTGAAGCTTTCTTT. Translating it yields CASSEFRGDTEAFF.

The V gene is TRBV19, the J gene TRBJ2-2; 9 bases match TRBD1. V shed 9 bases and J 2 bases; nucleotides not matched to a gene: 7. Germline assignment: CDR1 LNHDA and CDR2 SQIVND (reference sequence). The CDR3 contains 15 residues. The CDR3 spells CASTAGQGNTGELFF. The CDR3 coding sequence is TGTGCCAGCACCGCGGGACAGGGAAACACCGGGGAGCTGTTTTTT. The complete variable domain, with remaining parts taken from reference TRBV19 and TRBJ2-2, reads DGGITQSPKYLFRKEGQNVTLSCEQNLNHDAMYWYRQDPGQGLRLIYYSQIVNDFQKGDIAEGYSVSREKKESFPLTVTSAQKNPTAFYLCASTAGQGNTGELFFGEGSRLTVL.

In nucleotides, the CDR3 is TGTGCCAGCAGCTTGGTGACGGCGGGGGGGACTGAAGCTTTCTTT. It yields the protein CASSLVTAGGTEAFF. This sequence joins TRBV5-6 and TRBJ1-1, with D maybe TRBD1 (5 bases). The CDR3 is made up of 15 amino acids. CDR1 is SGHDT and CDR2 is YYEEEE in the germline V gene. The V gene lost 0 bases and the J gene lost 5 bases, with 14 bases spanning the gap.

The chain carries TRBV28 and TRBJ2-1; 8 nucleotides match TRBD2. The CDR3 sequence is 15 residues long. The germline V gene has CDR1 MDHEN and CDR2 SYDVKM. V dropped 6 bases and J dropped 0; count of bases not matched to a gene: 4. CDR3 residues: CASSRSGSSYNEQFF. The CDR3 coding sequence is TGTGCCAGCAGCAGAAGCGGGAGCTCCTACAATGAGCAGTTCTTC.

V is TRBV19 and J is TRBJ1-4; D ambiguous. The V end was cut by 6 bases, the J end by 4 bases, with 9 bases between. Germline CDR1 LNHDA, CDR2 SQIVND (reference sequence). The CDR3 runs to 13 residues. The CDR3 sequence: CASRNLDNEKLFF. Here the CDR3 DNA reads TGTGCCAGTAGGAACCTAGATAATGAAAAACTGTTTTTT.

The chain employs TRBV6-1 and TRBJ2-3; 8 bases map to TRBD2. The trim removed 3 bases at V and 3 bases at J, leaving 5 bases unmatched. CDR1 and CDR2 from the germline V gene are MNHNS and SASEGT. The CDR3 spans 15 residues. CDR3 sequence reads: CASSDSGSRTDTQYF. The CDR3 coding sequence is TGTGCCAGCAGTGACAGCGGGAGTAGAACAGATACGCAGTATTTT.

CDR3 amino acids: CASSGGASGATDTQYF. The CDR3 DNA is TGTGCCAGCAGTGGGGGGGCTAGCGGAGCCACAGATACGCAGTATTTT. This chain connects TRBV2 to TRBJ2-3, with a weak D call TRBD2 (7 bases). The CDR3 has 16 residues. Trimming removed 4 bases from V and 2 bases from J, with 16 bases in between. From germline, CDR1 is SNHLY and CDR2 FYNNEI.

The CDR3 spells CASSSSRVTDTQYF. The CDR3 coding sequence is TGTGCCAGCAGCTCCTCCAGAGTGACAGATACGCAGTATTTT. This rearrangement joins TRBV7-2 to TRBJ2-3; D unclear. The germline V gene has CDR1 SGHTA and CDR2 FQGNSA. V was cut by 4 bases and J by 3 bases, with 11 bases left in between. The CDR3 is made up of 14 amino acids.

The chain combines TRBV4-3 with TRBJ1-2, with D unresolved. V was clipped by 8 bases and J by 4 bases, with 5 bases between them. The germline gives CDR1 LGHNA, CDR2 YSLEER. CDR3 size: 10 residues. In DNA form, the CDR3 reads TGCGCCAGCGCGTTCTATGGCTACACCTTC. Amino acids: CASAFYGYTF.

The chain couples TRBV6-1 to TRBJ2-7; 9 bases are shared with TRBD1. V lost 4 bases and J lost 5; bases outside the gene matches: 12. There are 16 residues in the CDR3. Germline CDR1 MNHNS, CDR2 SASEGT. CDR3 region: CASSATPGQGFHEQYF. DNA for the CDR3: TGTGCCAGCAGTGCTACCCCCGGACAGGGGTTCCACGAGCAGTACTTC.

The chain uses TRBV18 and TRBJ1-1; D is perhaps TRBD1 (5 bases). Trimming left V 6 bases short and J 6 bases short, with 17 bases between. Germline V gene lookup returns CDR1 KGHSH and CDR2 LQKENI. The CDR3 has 14 residues. The CDR3 region is CASSHQVDIPEAFF. CDR3 DNA: TGTGCCAGCTCTCACCAAGTGGACATACCTGAAGCTTTCTTT.

This clone came up a few times. The chain combines TRBV27 with TRBJ2-7, with 12 bases aligning to TRBD2. Germline values: CDR1 MNHEY, CDR2 SMNVEV (reference sequence). This CDR3 is built from 17 residues. Trimming took 2 bases from V and 6 from J; bases not matched to a gene: 11. For the CDR3, the DNA is TGTGCCAGCAGTTTAACTTTTAGGCCGGGACTAGCGGGCGAGCAGTACTTC. Translated: CASSLTFRPGLAGEQYF.

V is TRBV2 and J is TRBJ2-7, with 10 positions matching TRBD1. This CDR3 region has 14 residues. Germline V CDR1 and CDR2: SNHLY, FYNNEI. J gave up 3 bases and V 7 bases, and 6 bases lay outside the gene matches. Here the CDR3 DNA reads TGTGCCAGCACCGGGGACAGGGGATACTACGAGCAGTACTTC. It is translated as CASTGDRGYYEQYF. Together with reference TRBV2 and TRBJ2-7, the CDR3 gives the full variable domain: EPEVTQTPSHQVTQMGQEVILRCVPISNHLYFYWYRQILGQKVEFLVSFYNNEISEKSEIFDDQFSVERPDGSNFTLKIRSTKLEDSAMYFCASTGDRGYYEQYFGPGTRLTVT.

This clone came up a few times. The chain links TRBV4-1 to TRBJ1-6; a weak D match, TRBD1 (6 bases). CDR1 is MGHRA, CDR2 YSYEKL, per germline. V was pared by 3 bases and J by 9 bases, with 18 bases between. The CDR3 consists of 16 residues. CDR3 protein: CASSHHRQGTGSPLHF. In DNA form, the CDR3 reads TGCGCCAGCAGCCACCACCGCCAGGGGACGGGTTCACCCCTCCACTTT.

The gene calls are TRBV4-3 and TRBJ1-3, with 9 bases identical to TRBD1. The length of the CDR3 is 15 residues. Germline trimming cut 3 bases from V and 4 bases from J; bases unmatched to any gene: 4. Germline CDR1 reads LGHNA; CDR2 reads YSLEER. The CDR3 bases are TGCGCCAGCAGCCAGTCTGACAGGGGGGGAAACACCATATATTTT. Residues: CASSQSDRGGNTIYF.

V is TRBV20-1 and J is TRBJ2-1; TRBD2 matches at 10 bases. From germline, CDR1 is DFQATT and CDR2 SNEGSKA (reference sequence). With V trimmed by 3 bases and J by 2 bases, 10 bases remained unmatched. The CDR3 has 17 amino acids. The CDR3 DNA follows: TGCAGTGCTAGTTCTAGCGGGAGAAGGAGTACCTACAATGAGCAGTTCTTC. This encodes CSASSSGRRSTYNEQFF.

A few counts support this clone. This chain connects TRBV7-2 to TRBJ1-2; D is uncertain. The CDR3 covers 14 residues. Per germline, CDR1 SGHTA and CDR2 FQGNSA. V shed 1 base and J shed 6 bases, with 12 bases lying between them. CDR3 in DNA: TGTGCCAGCAGCTTAGGTTGGGCCGGGAATGGCTACACCTTC. The encoded protein is CASSLGWAGNGYTF.

J is TRBJ1-1 and V is TRBV28, with D perhaps matching TRBD1 (5 bases). This CDR3 is built from 12 residues. From germline, CDR1 is MDHEN and CDR2 SYDVKM. With 6 bases removed from V and 7 bases from J, the gap between germline ends came to 12 bases. The CDR3 here is CASSLKGLEAFF. CDR3 DNA: TGTGCCAGCAGCCTAAAGGGGCTTGAAGCTTTCTTT.

The chain recombines TRBV6-5 with TRBJ1-2; D possibly corresponds to TRBD1 (5 bases). Germline CDR1 is MNHEY and CDR2 is SVGAGI. V was pared by 2 bases and J by 8 bases, with 18 bases between. The CDR3 contains 15 residues. CDR3 DNA sequence: TGTGCCAGCAGTTACCCCACCGGGACGGCTTTAGGCTACACCTTC. This gives the protein CASSYPTGTALGYTF.

J is TRBJ1-6 and V is TRBV5-1; the match to TRBD1 covers 9 bases. This CDR3 region has 16 residues. Germline CDR1 and CDR2: SGHRS and YFSETQ. Losses at the gene ends were 3 bases for V and 7 bases for J; bases not matched to a gene: 8. The CDR3 spells CASSSRTGEGNSPLHF. CDR3 DNA: TGCGCCAGCAGCTCTCGGACAGGGGAAGGGAATTCACCCCTCCACTTT.

This clone occurred once. The CDR3 region is CASSYSPSGSWRLRKTQYF. In nucleotides, the CDR3 is TGTGCCAGCAGTTACTCGCCTAGCGGGAGTTGGCGTCTCCGGAAGACCCAGTACTTC. The V gene is TRBV6-2 or TRBV6-3, the J gene TRBJ2-5, with TRBD2 identical over 10 bases. Germline V gene data show CDR1 as MNHEY and CDR2 as SVGEGT. Germline trimming cut 0 bases from V and 6 bases from J; bases unmatched to any gene: 16. The CDR3 has 19 residues.

This sequence joins TRBV28 and TRBJ2-7, with D perhaps TRBD1 (6 bases). In germline, CDR1 is MDHEN, CDR2 SYDVKM. CDR3 size: 14 residues. Trimming cost V 4 bases and J 4 bases, with 14 bases left between them. CDR3: CASSSGTSLYEQYF. CDR3 nucleotides: TGTGCCAGCAGTTCAGGGACAAGTCTTTACGAGCAGTACTTC.